Below, one T cell receptor (beta chain) is given with its context. Its antigen remains unknown. The data were taken from a study of T-cell reconstitution after alpha-beta-depleted transplantation in children. CDR3 length: 11 residues. Trimming took 3 bases from V and 9 from J; bases not matched to a gene: 1. From germline, CDR1 is MDHEN and CDR2 SYDVKM. Study-wide findings and caveats: Roughly two months post-transplant, alpha-beta T cells reportedly originated from several hundred graft clones that had expanded.

Researchers prepared the TCRbeta library using unique molecular identifiers, the study reports. MiXCR, applied by TCRdb to the PCR reads, yields one record per CDR3 protein. The table has around 490,000 distinct CDR3 sequences, around 10% seen once. The source was PBMCs, mostly from graft donor cells, collected 180 days after TCRalphabeta/CD19-depleted stem cell transplant. The chain combines TRBV28 with TRBJ1-1, with TRBD1 identical over 7 bases. The TCR originated in a female patient aged 2-15 years who had a stem cell transplant for aplastic anemia, so the T cells may come from the graft donor. The CDR3 loop is CASSLGQKAFF. The CDR3 region has the DNA TGTGCCAGCAGTTTGGGACAGAAAGCTTTCTTT.